The source of this T cell receptor (beta chain) is a study of radiotherapy plus CTLA-4 blockade in lung cancer. Background on the study: Patients showed objective responses in roughly 19% of cases and disease control in under 35%. The study's findings and limits: Expansion in blood of tumor-derived TCR clones was seen after radiotherapy plus ipilimumab. Early blood T cell clone dynamics, with interferon-beta, were reported to best predict response.

Focal radiation and CTLA-4 blockade (ipilimumab) were tested in chemo-refractory metastatic non-small-cell lung cancer patients. Repertoires were generated with immunoSEQ multiplex PCR, while TCRdb's copy carries only in-frame clones and drops some. The sample records some 90,000 clones, approximately 83% being singletons. V was cut by 6 bases and J by 5 bases, with 13 bases left in between. The CDR3 spans 14 residues. Looked up from germline, CDR1 is MNHNS and CDR2 is SASEGT. This clone was detected once. Antigen: not known. The sequencing here drew on peripheral blood, taken from a patient treated with radiotherapy plus ipilimumab. The J gene is TRBJ2-2, the V gene TRBV6-1, with D tentatively TRBD2 (6 bases). This TCR came from a human donor with non-small cell lung cancer who had a partial response to radiotherapy plus ipilimumab. The DNA of the CDR3 is TGTGCCAGCAGGACTAGGGGAGAGACCGGGGAGCTGTTTTTT. Its translation: CASRTRGETGELFF.